The sequence of this T cell receptor (beta chain) was determined in a study of blood T cell repertoires in COVID-19. Overall study: Among Cohort 3 donors, those recovered had two negative PCRs, clearance, or symptom resolution. There were acute and convalescent COVID-19 samples, and they came from the United States, Italy and Spain.

Repertoires were generated with immunoSEQ multiplex PCR, while TCRdb's copy carries only in-frame clones and drops some. The repertoire consists of over 110,000 clones, with over 75% occurring once and the leading ten covering more than 3%. Across about two dozen US areas, participants ranged in age from about 18 to 100 years. Participants' own reports of clinical history determined their cohort assignment. Between the trimmed V and J ends, which lost 0 bases and 0 bases, there was a span of 6 bases. The CDR3 extends over 14 amino acids. The chain combines TRBV5-3 with TRBJ1-1, with D unresolved. TRBV5-3 is assigned to the ORF class and has an uncertain function. The sample was PBMCs or T cells enriched from blood (not recorded which). The sequence came from a middle-aged man in a cohort exposed to, infected with or recovered from COVID-19 (not recorded which). In DNA, the CDR3 is TGTGCCAGAAGCTTGGGATCAGTGAACACTGAAGCTTTCTTT. It encodes CARSLGSVNTEAFF.